Each of the 20 T cell receptor beta chains below was sequenced from the same sample in a study of T cell repertoires in ileal Crohn's disease. Method: immunoSEQ multiplex PCR; TCRdb's copy keeps in-frame clones and lacks some. The sample yields roughly 29,000 clones, 80% seen once. Sequencing was carried out using ileal tissue. Receptors originate from an adult with Crohn's disease.

The genes are TRBV19 and TRBJ1-6, with 8 bases fitting TRBD1. This CDR3 spans 15 amino acids. Germline CDR1 reads LNHDA; CDR2 reads SQIVND (reference sequence). V lost 5 bases, J lost 2 bases, and 2 bases stayed unmatched. The CDR3 is CASSDRGTYNSPLHF. CDR3 bases: TGTGCCAGTAGTGACAGGGGCACCTATAATTCACCCCTCCACTTT. The full variable domain, its missing parts supplied by reference TRBV19 and TRBJ1-6, is DGGITQSPKYLFRKEGQNVTLSCEQNLNHDAMYWYRQDPGQGLRLIYYSQIVNDFQKGDIAEGYSVSREKKESFPLTVTSAQKNPTAFYLCASSDRGTYNSPLHFGNGTRLTVT.

The chain joins TRBV5-3 to TRBJ2-3, with 13 nucleotides matching TRBD2. TRBV5-3 carries the ORF label, with uncertain function. Unmatched junction bases numbered 13, after V lost 3 bases and J lost 0 bases. There are 20 residues in the CDR3. This chain's CDR3 is CARSSGPATSGRASTDTQYF. The CDR3 coding sequence is TGTGCCAGAAGCTCGGGGCCGGCAACTAGCGGGAGGGCGAGCACAGATACGCAGTATTTT.

The chain recombines TRBV28 with TRBJ2-7; 11 bases line up with TRBD1. V gave up 1 base and J gave up 7 bases; unmatched junction bases: 6. Germline V gene sequence: CDR1 MDHEN, CDR2 SYDVKM. The CDR3 has 15 residues. CDR3 region: CASSLFGQGAREQYF. The CDR3 DNA is TGTGCCAGCAGTTTATTCGGACAGGGGGCGAGGGAGCAGTACTTC.

The chain uses TRBV4-2 and TRBJ2-2; D gene ambiguous. CDR1 LGHNA and CDR2 YNFKEQ come from the germline V gene. Trimming removed 0 bases at V and 1 base at J, with 6 bases between. CDR3 length equals 15 residues. The CDR3 is CASSQDQRNTGELFF. The CDR3 DNA reads TGTGCCAGCAGCCAAGATCAGCGGAACACCGGGGAGCTGTTTTTT.

This chain joins TRBV5-1 and TRBJ2-3; D possibly corresponds to TRBD2 (5 bases). The CDR3 is 13 amino acids. V was clipped by 4 bases and J by 0 bases, with 6 bases between them. CDR1 and CDR2 from the germline V gene are SGHRS and YFSETQ. In nucleotides, the CDR3 is TGCGCCAGCAGCCCGGGGAGCACAGATACGCAGTATTTT. Protein: CASSPGSTDTQYF.

The V gene is TRBV5-1, the J gene TRBJ1-2; tentatively, D is TRBD1 (5 bases). CDR3 length equals 13 residues. Germline-derived CDR1 and CDR2 are SGHRS and YFSETQ. Trimming removed 3 bases at V and 7 bases at J, with 13 bases between. CDR3 amino acids: CASSYGGGAGYTF. In nucleotides, the CDR3 is TGCGCCAGCAGCTATGGAGGCGGGGCTGGCTACACCTTC.

The chain employs TRBV19 and TRBJ2-3; D might be TRBD2 (5 bases). The CDR3 length is 13 residues. V was shortened by 0 bases and J by 5 bases, with 6 bases between the two germline ends. Germline V gene sequence: CDR1 LNHDA, CDR2 SQIVND (reference sequence). The CDR3 sequence is CASSIEGRDTQYF. The CDR3 DNA reads as TGTGCCAGTAGTATAGAGGGGAGAGATACGCAGTATTTT.

This clone was observed a few times. The chain carries TRBV7-9 and TRBJ2-7; D is perhaps TRBD2 (5 bases). Germline values: CDR1 SEHNR, CDR2 FQNEAQ (reference sequence). The V gene lost 5 bases and the J gene lost 2 bases, with 13 bases spanning the gap. This CDR3 region has 14 residues. The CDR3 sequence: CASSLSGVTYEQYF. CDR3 bases: TGTGCCAGCAGCCTCTCCGGGGTGACCTACGAGCAGTACTTC.

This clone was observed once. The rearrangement joins TRBV2 to TRBJ2-3; D call uncertain. Between the trimmed V and J ends, which lost 2 bases and 1 base, there was a span of 19 bases. The CDR3 is 18 residues long. The germline CDR1 and CDR2 sequences are SNHLY and FYNNEI. In DNA form, the CDR3 reads TGTGCCAGCAGTGAACCCGTCTTCACCTACCGTCGCACAGATACGCAGTATTTT. Its protein is CASSEPVFTYRRTDTQYF.

This clone was recorded once. The chain joins TRBV23-1 to TRBJ1-5; D remains ambiguous. TRBV23-1 is classed as an ORF, of uncertain function. Trimming stripped 2 bases from V and 4 bases from J, with 12 bases between. The CDR3 runs to 15 residues. Here the CDR3 reads CASSQRLARNQPQHF. The CDR3 DNA reads as TGCGCCAGCAGTCAAAGGCTCGCTAGGAATCAGCCCCAGCATTTT.

The rearrangement joins TRBV6-5 to TRBJ2-1, with 9 bases fitting TRBD2. This CDR3 spans 14 amino acids. Germline lookup yields CDR1 MNHEY and CDR2 SVGAGI. The ends lost 3 bases at V and 8 bases at J; junction bases unmatched: 5. CDR3 in amino acids: CASSYRPSGDEQFF. CDR3 nucleotides: TGTGCCAGCAGTTATCGGCCTAGCGGGGATGAGCAGTTCTTC.

Concerning this clone: Other DNA sequences from this sample encode an identical CDR3 as well. The chain links TRBV5-1 to TRBJ1-6; a weak D match, TRBD1 (6 bases). This CDR3 contains 15 residues. Germline values: CDR1 SGHRS, CDR2 YFSETQ. Trimming pared 0 bases from V and 7 bases from J, leaving 11 bases between. CDR3: CASSLGGQGNSPLHF. CDR3 bases: TGCGCCAGCAGCTTGGGCGGGCAGGGGAATTCACCCCTCCACTTT.

The chain has TRBV15 and TRBJ1-4, with D possibly matching TRBD1 (5 bases). Looked up from germline, CDR1 is LNHNV and CDR2 is YYDKDF (reference sequence). The CDR3 consists of 15 residues. The V gene lost 1 base and the J gene lost 4 bases, with 10 bases spanning the gap. The CDR3 DNA is TGTGCCACCAGCAGAGTACAGGAGATTAATGAAAAACTGTTTTTT. Protein product: CATSRVQEINEKLFF.

The chain carries TRBV5-1 and TRBJ1-1; TRBD1 is a possible D gene (6 bases). The CDR3 sequence is 15 residues long. Germline V gives CDR1 SGHRS, CDR2 YFSETQ. Trimming stripped 3 bases from V and 10 bases from J, with 22 bases between. The CDR3 DNA is TGCGCCAGCAGCTATGAGGGGGTGGCGGTCGGACTAGCTTTCTTT. Protein product: CASSYEGVAVGLAFF.

The chain uses TRBV5-1 and TRBJ1-3; D is ambiguous. The CDR3 loop spans 14 amino acids. The V gene's germline CDR1 is SGHRS and CDR2 YFSETQ. Trimming shortened V by 2 bases and J by 4 bases, and 10 bases separated the two germline ends. For the CDR3, the DNA is TGCGCCAGCAGCTTCGGCCAGGCGGGAAACACCATATATTTT. Protein: CASSFGQAGNTIYF.

This chain connects TRBV4-2 to TRBJ2-5; TRBD1 matches at 11 bases. Germline values: CDR1 LGHNA, CDR2 YNFKEQ. J was trimmed by 1 base and V by 5 bases; bases with no gene match: 0. This CDR3 spans 14 amino acids. CDR3 DNA sequence: TGTGCCAGCAGCGGACAGGGGGCCCAAGAGACCCAGTACTTC. Residues: CASSGQGAQETQYF.

This chain links TRBV4-1 with TRBJ1-2; D not certain. Germline lookup yields CDR1 MGHRA and CDR2 YSYEKL. The CDR3 loop spans 14 amino acids. V lost 1 base and J 7 bases, leaving 13 bases between the germline ends. For the CDR3, the DNA is TGCGCCAGCAGCCAAGGGCAGCGGATTGGTGGCTACACCTTC. Its protein is CASSQGQRIGGYTF.

The genes are TRBV21-1 and TRBJ1-1. TRBV21-1 is a recognized pseudogene. The CDR3 sequence is 18 residues long. The CDR3 DNA reads TGTGCCAGCAGCTCGTCCCGGGACTTGGGGGGTCGGAACACTGAAGCTTTCTTT. Residues: CASSSSRDLGGRNTEAFF.

V is TRBV9 and J is TRBJ2-5; TRBD2 matches 8 bases. This CDR3 contains 14 residues. From germline, CDR1 is SGDLS and CDR2 YYNGEE. The V segment lost 3 bases and the J segment 4 bases; nucleotides outside the gene matches: 5. The CDR3 is CASSASGTRETQYF. CDR3 nucleotides: TGTGCCAGCAGCGCCTCCGGGACTAGAGAGACCCAGTACTTC. Supplemented by reference TRBV9 and TRBJ2-5, the full variable domain reads DSGVTQTPKHLITATGQRVTLRCSPRSGDLSVYWYQQSLDQGLQFLIQYYNGEERAKGNILERFSAQQFPDLHSELNLSSLELGDSALYFCASSASGTRETQYFGPGTRLLVL.

V usage is TRBV30 and J usage is TRBJ2-5; no definite D call. Trimming cost V 4 bases and J 6 bases, with 18 bases left between them. CDR3 length: 14 residues. Germline CDR1 is GTSNPN and CDR2 is SVGIG (reference sequence). CDR3 loop: CAWNVDSAVQTQYF. The CDR3 region has the DNA TGTGCCTGGAACGTCGACTCGGCGGTGCAGACCCAGTACTTC.